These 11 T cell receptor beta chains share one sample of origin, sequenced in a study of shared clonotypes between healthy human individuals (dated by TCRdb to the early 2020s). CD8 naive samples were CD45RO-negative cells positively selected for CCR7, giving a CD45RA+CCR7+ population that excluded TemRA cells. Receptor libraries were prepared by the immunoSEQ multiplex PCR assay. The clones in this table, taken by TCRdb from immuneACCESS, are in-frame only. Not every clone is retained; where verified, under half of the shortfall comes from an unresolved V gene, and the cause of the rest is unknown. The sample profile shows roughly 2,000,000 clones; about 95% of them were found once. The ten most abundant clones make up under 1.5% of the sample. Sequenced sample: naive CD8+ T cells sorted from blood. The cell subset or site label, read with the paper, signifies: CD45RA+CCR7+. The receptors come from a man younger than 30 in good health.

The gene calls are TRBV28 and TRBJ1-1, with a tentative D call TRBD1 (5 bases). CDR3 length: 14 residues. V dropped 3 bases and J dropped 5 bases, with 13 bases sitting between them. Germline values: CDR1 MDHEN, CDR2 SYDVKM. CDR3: CASSLGRRVTEAFF. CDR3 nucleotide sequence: TGTGCCAGCAGTTTGGGACGGCGGGTGACTGAAGCTTTCTTT.

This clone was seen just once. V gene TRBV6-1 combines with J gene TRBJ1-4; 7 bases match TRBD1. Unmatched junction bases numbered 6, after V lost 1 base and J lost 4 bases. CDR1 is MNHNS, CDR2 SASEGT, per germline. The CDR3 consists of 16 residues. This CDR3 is CASSEGGTVLNEKLFF. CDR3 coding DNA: TGTGCCAGCAGTGAAGGGGGGACAGTGCTTAATGAAAAACTGTTTTTT.

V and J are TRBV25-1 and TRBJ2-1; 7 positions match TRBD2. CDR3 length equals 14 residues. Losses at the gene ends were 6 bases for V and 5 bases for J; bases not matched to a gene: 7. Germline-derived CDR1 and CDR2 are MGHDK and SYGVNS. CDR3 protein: CASRFAGANNEQFF. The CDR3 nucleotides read TGTGCCAGCAGATTTGCGGGAGCGAACAATGAGCAGTTCTTC.

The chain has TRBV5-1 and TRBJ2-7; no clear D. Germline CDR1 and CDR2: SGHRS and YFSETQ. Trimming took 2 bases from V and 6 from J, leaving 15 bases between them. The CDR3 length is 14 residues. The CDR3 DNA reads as TGCGCCAGCAGCTTAGAAGGAAACTCCCTCGAGCAGTACTTC. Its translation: CASSLEGNSLEQYF.

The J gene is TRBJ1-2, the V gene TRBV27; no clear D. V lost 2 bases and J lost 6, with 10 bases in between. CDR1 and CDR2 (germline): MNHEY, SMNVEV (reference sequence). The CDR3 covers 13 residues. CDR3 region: CASSLNSVHGYTF. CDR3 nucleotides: TGTGCCAGCAGTTTAAACAGCGTTCATGGCTACACCTTC.

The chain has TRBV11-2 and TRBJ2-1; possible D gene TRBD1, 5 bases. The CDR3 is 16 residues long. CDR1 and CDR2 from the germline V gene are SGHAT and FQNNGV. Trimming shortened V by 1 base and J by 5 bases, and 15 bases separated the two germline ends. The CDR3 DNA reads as TGTGCCAGCAGCTTAGGACCAGGGAATATTAACAATGAGCAGTTCTTC. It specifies CASSLGPGNINNEQFF.

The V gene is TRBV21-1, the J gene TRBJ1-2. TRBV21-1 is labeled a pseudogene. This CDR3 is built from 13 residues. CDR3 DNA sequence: TGTGCCAGCAGCGGGGGGAGTAACTATGGCTACACCTTC. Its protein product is CASSGGSNYGYTF.

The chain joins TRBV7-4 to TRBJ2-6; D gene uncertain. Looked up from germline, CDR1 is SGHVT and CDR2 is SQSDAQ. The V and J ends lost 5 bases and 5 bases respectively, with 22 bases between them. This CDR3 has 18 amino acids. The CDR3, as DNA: TGTGCCAGCAGCATATCGAGTAGCTCACAAAGTCGGGCCAACGTCCTGACTTTC. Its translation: CASSISSSSQSRANVLTF.

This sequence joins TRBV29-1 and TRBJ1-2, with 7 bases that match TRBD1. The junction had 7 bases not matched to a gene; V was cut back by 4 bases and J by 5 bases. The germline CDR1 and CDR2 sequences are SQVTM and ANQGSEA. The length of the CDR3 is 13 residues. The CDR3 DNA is TGCAGCGTTGCAGAGACAGGGCTTTATGGCTACACCTTC. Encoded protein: CSVAETGLYGYTF. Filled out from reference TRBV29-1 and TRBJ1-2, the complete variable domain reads SAVISQKPSRDICQRGTSLTIQCQVDSQVTMMFWYRQQPGQSLTLIATANQGSEATYESGFVIDKFPISRPNLTFSTLTVSNMSPEDSSIYLCSVAETGLYGYTFGSGTRLTVV.

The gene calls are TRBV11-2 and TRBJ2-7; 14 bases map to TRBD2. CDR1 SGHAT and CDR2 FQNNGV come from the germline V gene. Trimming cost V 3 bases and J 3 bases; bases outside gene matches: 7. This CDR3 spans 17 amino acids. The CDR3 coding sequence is TGTGCCAGCAGCTTCCCGGGACTAGCGGGAGTGGTCTACGAGCAGTACTTC. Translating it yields CASSFPGLAGVVYEQYF.

The CDR3 bases are TGTGCCAGCAGCTTCGAGGGGGGCGACTCGGGAGGGGAGCTGTTTTTT. Amino acids: CASSFEGGDSGGELFF. This chain joins TRBV5-6 and TRBJ2-2, with D tentatively TRBD1 or TRBD2 (6 bases each). V was clipped by 2 bases and J by 8 bases, with 19 bases between them. This CDR3 comprises 16 residues. Germline V gives CDR1 SGHDT, CDR2 YYEEEE. Full variable domain (missing parts from reference TRBV5-6 and TRBJ2-2): DAGVTQSPTHLIKTRGQQVTLRCSPKSGHDTVSWYQQALGQGPQFIFQYYEEEERQRGNFPDRFSGHQFPNYSSELNVNALLLGDSALYLCASSFEGGDSGGELFFGEGSRLTVL.